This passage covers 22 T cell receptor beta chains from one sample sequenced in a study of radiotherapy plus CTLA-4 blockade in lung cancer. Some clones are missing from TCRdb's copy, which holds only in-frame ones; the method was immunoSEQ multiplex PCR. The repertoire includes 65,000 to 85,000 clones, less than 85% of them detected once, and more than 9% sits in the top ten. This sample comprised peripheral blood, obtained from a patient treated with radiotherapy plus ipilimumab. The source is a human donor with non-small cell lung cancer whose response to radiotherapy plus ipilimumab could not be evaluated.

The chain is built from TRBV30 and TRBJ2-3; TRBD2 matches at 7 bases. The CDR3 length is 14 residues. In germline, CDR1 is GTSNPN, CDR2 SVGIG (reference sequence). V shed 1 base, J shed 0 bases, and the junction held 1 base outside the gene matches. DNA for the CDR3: TGTGCCTGGAGTGAACTAGCGAGCACAGATACGCAGTATTTT. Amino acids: CAWSELASTDTQYF.

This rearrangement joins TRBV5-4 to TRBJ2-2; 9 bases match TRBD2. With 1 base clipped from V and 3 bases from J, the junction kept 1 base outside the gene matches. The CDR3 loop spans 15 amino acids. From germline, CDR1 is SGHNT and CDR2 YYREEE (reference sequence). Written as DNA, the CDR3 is TGTGCCAGCAGCTTGCCTAGCGGGGACACCGGGGAGCTGTTTTTT. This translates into CASSLPSGDTGELFF.

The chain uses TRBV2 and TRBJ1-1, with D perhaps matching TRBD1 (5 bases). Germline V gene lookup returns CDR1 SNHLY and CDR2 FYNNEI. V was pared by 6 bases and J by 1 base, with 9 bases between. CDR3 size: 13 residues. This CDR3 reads CASSVQENTEAFF. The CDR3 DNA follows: TGTGCCAGCAGCGTACAGGAGAACACTGAAGCTTTCTTT. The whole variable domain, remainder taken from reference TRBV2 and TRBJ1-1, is EPEVTQTPSHQVTQMGQEVILRCVPISNHLYFYWYRQILGQKVEFLVSFYNNEISEKSEIFDDQFSVERPDGSNFTLKIRSTKLEDSAMYFCASSVQENTEAFFGQGTRLTVV.

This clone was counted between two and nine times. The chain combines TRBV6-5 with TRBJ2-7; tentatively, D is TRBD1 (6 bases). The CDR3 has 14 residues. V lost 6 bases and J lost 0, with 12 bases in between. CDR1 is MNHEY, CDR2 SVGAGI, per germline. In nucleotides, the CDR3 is TGTGCCAGCAGCGGGACACTTAACTCCTACGAGCAGTACTTC. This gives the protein CASSGTLNSYEQYF.

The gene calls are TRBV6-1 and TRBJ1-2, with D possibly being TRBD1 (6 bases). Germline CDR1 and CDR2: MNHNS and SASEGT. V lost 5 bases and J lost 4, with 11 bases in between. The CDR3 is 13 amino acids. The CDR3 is CASSPQGTYGYTF. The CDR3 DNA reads TGTGCCAGCAGTCCCCAGGGGACCTATGGCTACACCTTC.

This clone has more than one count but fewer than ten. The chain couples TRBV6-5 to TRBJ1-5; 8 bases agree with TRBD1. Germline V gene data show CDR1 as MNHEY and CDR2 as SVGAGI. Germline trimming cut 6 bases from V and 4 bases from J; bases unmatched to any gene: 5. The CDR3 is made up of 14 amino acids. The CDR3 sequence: CASSGTGGNQPQHF. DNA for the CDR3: TGTGCCAGCAGCGGCACAGGGGGAAATCAGCCCCAGCATTTT.

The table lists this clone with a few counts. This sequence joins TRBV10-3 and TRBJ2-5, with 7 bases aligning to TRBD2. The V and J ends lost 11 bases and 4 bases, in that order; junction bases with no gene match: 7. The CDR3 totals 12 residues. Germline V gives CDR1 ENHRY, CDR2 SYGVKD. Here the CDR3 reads CAATSSGETQYF. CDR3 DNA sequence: TGTGCCGCGACTAGCTCCGGAGAGACCCAGTACTTC.

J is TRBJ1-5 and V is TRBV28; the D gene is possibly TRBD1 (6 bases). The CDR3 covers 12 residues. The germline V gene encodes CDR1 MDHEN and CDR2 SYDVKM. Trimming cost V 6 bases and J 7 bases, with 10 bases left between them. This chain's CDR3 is CASRQGRQPQHF. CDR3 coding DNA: TGTGCCAGCAGACAGGGTAGGCAGCCCCAGCATTTT.

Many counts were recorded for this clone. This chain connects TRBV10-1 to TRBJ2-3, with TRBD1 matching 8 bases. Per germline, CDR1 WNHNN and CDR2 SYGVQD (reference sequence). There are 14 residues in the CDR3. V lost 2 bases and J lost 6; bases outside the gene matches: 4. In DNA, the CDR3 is TGCGCCAGCAGTGAGGCAGGGGGCATTGATACGCAGTATTTT. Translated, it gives CASSEAGGIDTQYF.

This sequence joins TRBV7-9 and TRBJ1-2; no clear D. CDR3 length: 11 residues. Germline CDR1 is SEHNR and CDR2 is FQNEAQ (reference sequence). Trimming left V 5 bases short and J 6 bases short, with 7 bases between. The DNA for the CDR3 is TGTGCCAGCAGCCCCCGGGATGGCTACACCTTC. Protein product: CASSPRDGYTF.

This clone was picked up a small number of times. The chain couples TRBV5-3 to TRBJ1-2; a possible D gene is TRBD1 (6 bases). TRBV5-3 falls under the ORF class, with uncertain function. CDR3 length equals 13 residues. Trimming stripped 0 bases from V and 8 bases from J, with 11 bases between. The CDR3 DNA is TGTGCCAGAAGCTTGGAGCGGGGGCGGGGCTACACCTTC. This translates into CARSLERGRGYTF.

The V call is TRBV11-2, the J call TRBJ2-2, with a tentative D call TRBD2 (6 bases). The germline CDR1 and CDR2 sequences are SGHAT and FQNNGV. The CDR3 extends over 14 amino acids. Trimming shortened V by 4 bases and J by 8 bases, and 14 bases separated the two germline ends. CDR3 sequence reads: CASSSTVGGGELFF. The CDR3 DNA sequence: TGTGCCAGCAGCTCAACCGTGGGGGGTGGGGAGCTGTTTTTT. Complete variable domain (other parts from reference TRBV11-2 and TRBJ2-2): EAGVAQSPRYKIIEKRQSVAFWCNPISGHATLYWYQQILGQGPKLLIQFQNNGVVDDSQLPKDRFSAERLKGVDSTLKIQPAKLEDSAVYLCASSSTVGGGELFFGEGSRLTVL.

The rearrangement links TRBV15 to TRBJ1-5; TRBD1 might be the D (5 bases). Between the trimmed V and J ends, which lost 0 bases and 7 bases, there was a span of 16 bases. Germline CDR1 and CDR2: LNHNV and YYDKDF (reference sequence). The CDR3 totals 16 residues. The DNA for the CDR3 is TGTGCCACCAGCAGAGATAAACCTCAGGGATTGCAGCCCCAGCATTTT. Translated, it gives CATSRDKPQGLQPQHF. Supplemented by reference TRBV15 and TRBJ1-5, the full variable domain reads DAMVIQNPRYQVTQFGKPVTLSCSQTLNHNVMYWYQQKSSQAPKLLFHYYDKDFNNEADTPDNFQSRRPNTSFCFLDIRSPGLGDTAMYLCATSRDKPQGLQPQHFGDGTRLSIL.

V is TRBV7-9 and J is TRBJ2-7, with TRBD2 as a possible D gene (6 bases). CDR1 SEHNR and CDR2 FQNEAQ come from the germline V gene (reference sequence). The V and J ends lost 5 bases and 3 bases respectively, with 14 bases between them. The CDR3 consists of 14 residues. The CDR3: CASSLRERNYEQYF. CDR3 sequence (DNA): TGTGCCAGCAGCCTACGGGAGCGGAACTACGAGCAGTACTTC.

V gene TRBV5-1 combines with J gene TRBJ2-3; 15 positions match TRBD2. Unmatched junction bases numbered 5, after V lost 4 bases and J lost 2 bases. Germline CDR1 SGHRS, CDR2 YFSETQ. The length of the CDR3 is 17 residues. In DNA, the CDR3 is TGCGCCAGCAGCCAGAGGACTAGCGGGGGGGTCACAGATACGCAGTATTTT. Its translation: CASSQRTSGGVTDTQYF.

CDR3: CAISGGTENTEAFF. The CDR3 nucleotides read TGTGCCATCAGTGGGGGGACAGAGAACACTGAAGCTTTCTTT. V and J are TRBV10-3 and TRBJ1-1; 7 nucleotides align to TRBD1. The CDR3 extends over 14 amino acids. The germline V gene has CDR1 ENHRY and CDR2 SYGVKD. Trimming removed 4 bases from V and 1 base from J; junction bases left unmatched: 3.

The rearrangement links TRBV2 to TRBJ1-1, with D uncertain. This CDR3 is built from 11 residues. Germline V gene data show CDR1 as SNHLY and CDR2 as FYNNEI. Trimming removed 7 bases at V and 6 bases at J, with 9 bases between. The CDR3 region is CASTTVPEAFF. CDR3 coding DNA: TGTGCCAGCACTACGGTCCCTGAAGCTTTCTTT.

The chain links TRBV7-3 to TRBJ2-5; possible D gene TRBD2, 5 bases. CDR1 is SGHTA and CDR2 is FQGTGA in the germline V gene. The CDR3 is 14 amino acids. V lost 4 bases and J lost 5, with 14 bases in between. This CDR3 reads CASSSFSGEETQYF. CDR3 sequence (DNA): TGTGCCAGCAGCTCCTTTAGTGGGGAGGAGACCCAGTACTTC.

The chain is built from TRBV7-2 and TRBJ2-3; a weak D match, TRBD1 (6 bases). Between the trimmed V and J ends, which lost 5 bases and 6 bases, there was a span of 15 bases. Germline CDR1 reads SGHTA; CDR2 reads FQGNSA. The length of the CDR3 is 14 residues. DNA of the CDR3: TGTGCCAGCAGCCGCCGCCTTAGGGGGGATACGCAGTATTTT. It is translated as CASSRRLRGDTQYF.

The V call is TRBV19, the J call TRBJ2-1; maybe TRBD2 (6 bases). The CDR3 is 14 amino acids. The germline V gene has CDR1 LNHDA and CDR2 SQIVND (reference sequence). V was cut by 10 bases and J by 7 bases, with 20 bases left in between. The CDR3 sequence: CATTGGLRGNEQFF. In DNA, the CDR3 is TGTGCCACAACAGGAGGTCTACGGGGGAATGAGCAGTTCTTC.

The CDR3, as DNA: TGTGCCACCAGTACAGAACAAGACAGGGGTGGCGAGCAGTACTTC. Protein: CATSTEQDRGGEQYF. V is TRBV15 and J is TRBJ2-5; TRBD1 matches 8 bases. TRBJ2-7 matches the DNA end more closely, so the J call is doubtful. The CDR3 extends over 15 amino acids. Germline V gene data show CDR1 as LNHNV and CDR2 as YYDKDF (reference sequence).

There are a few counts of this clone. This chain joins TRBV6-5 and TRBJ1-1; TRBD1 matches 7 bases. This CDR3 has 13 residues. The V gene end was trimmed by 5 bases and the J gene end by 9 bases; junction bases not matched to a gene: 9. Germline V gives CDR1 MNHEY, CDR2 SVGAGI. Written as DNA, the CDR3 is TGTGCCAGCAGTGAAGCGGGAGGGGGCAAAGCTTTCTTT. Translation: CASSEAGGGKAFF.